This paragraph reports one T cell receptor beta chain. The CDR3 extends over 14 amino acids. Trimming stripped 7 bases from V and 4 bases from J, with 14 bases between. Germline values: CDR1 SNHLY, CDR2 FYNNEI. In the authors' workflow: Reference gene primer amplification gave estimated nucleated cell counts. Using immunoSEQ multiplex PCR, the repertoire was profiled, and TCRdb retains in-frame clones only, with some absent. Clone size and V and J calls were adopted from that table, with D and trimming inferred from the DNA. Here the sample spans around 130,000 clones, roughly four fifths being singletons. The sample originates from a study of blood T cell repertoires in COVID-19. Study as a whole: The United States, Italy and Spain provided the acute and convalescent COVID-19 samples. From T cells, B-cell-depleted T cells, or PBMCs came the material, which was cDNA or gDNA.

Source material: peripheral blood. The origin of this receptor is a man aged 40-49 years with active or convalescent COVID-19. This sequence joins TRBV2 and TRBJ2-1; D gene unclear. The CDR3 loop is CASIRQAFYNEQFF. In nucleotides, the CDR3 is TGTGCCAGCATTCGGCAGGCATTTTACAATGAGCAGTTCTTC.